The 14 T cell receptor beta chains in this list originate from one sample, sequenced in a study of blood T cell repertoires in COVID-19 (dated by TCRdb to 2020 to 2021). The method was the immunoSEQ multiplex PCR assay. TCRdb carries this immuneACCESS record with in-frame sequences only. Its versions omit some clonotypes, under half of them owing to an unresolved V gene in the studies checked, with the rest unexplained. Within this sample are about 260,000 clones, with 85% to 90% of them counted one time only. The ten largest clones capture approximately 0.9% of the sample. The sample was PBMCs or T cells enriched from blood (not recorded which). Receptors originate from a man over 45 who had been exposed to COVID-19.

This chain connects TRBV7-9 to TRBJ1-1; tentative D call: TRBD1 (5 bases). Trimming pared 2 bases from V and 6 bases from J, leaving 10 bases between. The CDR3 has 13 amino acids. Germline V lookup: CDR1 SEHNR, CDR2 FQNEAQ (reference sequence). CDR3 nucleotides: TGTGCCAGCAGCTTATTGGGGGAGGCTGAAGCTTTCTTT. Translation: CASSLLGEAEAFF.

Concerning this clone: Within the sample, other DNA sequences also encode this same CDR3. The genes are TRBV5-1 and TRBJ1-4, with D possibly TRBD1 on 6 matching bases. Looked up from germline, CDR1 is SGHRS and CDR2 is YFSETQ. The length of the CDR3 is 14 residues. The V end lost 2 bases, the J end lost 2 bases, and 7 bases lay between the germline ends. The chain's CDR3 is CASSLGQTNEKLFF. Written as DNA, the CDR3 is TGCGCCAGCAGCTTAGGACAGACTAATGAAAAACTGTTTTTT.

The V call is TRBV9, the J call TRBJ1-3, with TRBD1 identical over 7 bases. CDR1 is SGDLS and CDR2 is YYNGEE in the germline V gene. V trimming: 0 bases; J trimming: 2 bases; junction bases outside the gene matches: 8. The CDR3 spans 17 residues. CDR3 DNA sequence: TGTGCCAGCAGCGTAGCTCTACAGGGGCTTGCTGGAAACACCATATATTTT. Translated, it gives CASSVALQGLAGNTIYF.

The chain combines TRBV7-2 with TRBJ2-7; 7 bases are a match to TRBD1. The CDR3 contains 14 residues. From germline, CDR1 is SGHTA and CDR2 FQGNSA. Trimming removed 5 bases from V and 6 bases from J; junction bases left unmatched: 10. The CDR3 is CASSQKRSGGEQYF. The CDR3 nucleotides are TGTGCCAGCAGCCAGAAACGGTCAGGGGGCGAGCAGTACTTC.

The chain carries TRBV24-1 and TRBJ2-5; possible D gene TRBD1, 6 bases. The germline V gene has CDR1 KGHDR and CDR2 SFDVKD. CDR3 length: 14 amino acids. V lost 0 bases and J 3 bases, leaving 7 bases between the germline ends. In nucleotides, the CDR3 is TGTGCCACCAGTGATTTGGCAGGGGAAGAGACCCAGTACTTC. Translation gives CATSDLAGEETQYF.

The chain has TRBV2 and TRBJ1-1, with a weak D call TRBD1 (5 bases). The length of the CDR3 is 14 residues. Looked up from germline, CDR1 is SNHLY and CDR2 is FYNNEI. Trimming shortened V by 3 bases and J by 3 bases, and 11 bases separated the two germline ends. Here the CDR3 reads CASSDGGADTEAFF. The CDR3 DNA follows: TGTGCCAGCAGTGACGGAGGGGCGGACACTGAAGCTTTCTTT.

Here the CDR3 DNA reads TGCGCCAGCAGCTTGGGGACAGATGAAAAACTGTTTTTT. This gives the protein CASSLGTDEKLFF. J is TRBJ1-4 and V is TRBV5-1; TRBD1 is a possible D gene (6 bases). This CDR3 region has 13 residues. CDR1 SGHRS and CDR2 YFSETQ come from the germline V gene. V was cut by 0 bases and J by 6 bases, with 6 bases left in between.

This clone was seen just once. The chain joins TRBV5-1 to TRBJ2-2; D gene unclear. The V end lost 4 bases, the J end lost 6 bases, and 22 bases lay between the germline ends. The CDR3 totals 17 residues. In germline, CDR1 is SGHRS, CDR2 YFSETQ. The CDR3 DNA reads TGCGCCAGCAGCCTACACCGAGGTTACCAGTTCTCCGGGGAGCTGTTTTTT. As protein: CASSLHRGYQFSGELFF.

The chain uses TRBV5-8 and TRBJ1-5; TRBD1 matches 7 bases. Germline CDR1 is SGHTS and CDR2 is YDEGEE. The V and J ends lost 0 bases and 2 bases, in that order; junction bases with no gene match: 5. The CDR3 totals 16 residues. CDR3: CASSLVPGGGNQPQHF. CDR3 nucleotide sequence: TGTGCCAGCAGCTTGGTCCCAGGGGGAGGCAATCAGCCCCAGCATTTT.

This clone was picked up a small number of times. V gene TRBV5-1 combines with J gene TRBJ2-2, with 9 nucleotides matching TRBD1. Germline V CDR1 and CDR2: SGHRS, YFSETQ. V lost 8 bases to trimming and J lost 3 bases; unmatched junction nucleotides: 8. The length of the CDR3 is 15 residues. The CDR3 DNA follows: TGCGCCAGTACCCTAACAGGGGGCTACACCGGGGAGCTGTTTTTT. Its translation is CASTLTGGYTGELFF.

The gene calls are TRBV28 and TRBJ1-1; D is undetermined. The CDR3 runs to 18 residues. V lost 4 bases and J 7 bases, leaving 28 bases between the germline ends. CDR1 is MDHEN, CDR2 SYDVKM, per germline. The chain's CDR3 is CASSSGYYEGSRFGEAFF. Here the CDR3 DNA reads TGTGCCAGCAGTTCGGGGTACTACGAGGGAAGTCGGTTCGGTGAAGCTTTCTTT.

The chain couples TRBV28 to TRBJ2-5; 9 bases agree with TRBD1. This CDR3 has 15 residues. CDR1 is MDHEN and CDR2 is SYDVKM in the germline V gene. The J segment lost 2 bases and the V segment lost 5 bases, leaving 6 bases of the junction unmatched. The CDR3: CASSITGGGQETQYF. DNA for the CDR3: TGTGCCAGCAGTATTACAGGGGGCGGACAAGAGACCCAGTACTTC.

The V and J genes are TRBV5-1 and TRBJ2-2, with TRBD2 identical over 7 bases. V lost 3 bases, J lost 4 bases, and 6 bases stayed unmatched. Per the germline V gene, CDR1 is SGHRS and CDR2 is YFSETQ. The CDR3 is 15 amino acids. CDR3 in DNA: TGCGCCAGCAGCTCGGGAGGTCAGAGCACCGGGGAGCTGTTTTTT. Residues: CASSSGGQSTGELFF. The whole variable domain, filled in from reference TRBV5-1 and TRBJ2-2, reads KAGVTQTPRYLIKTRGQQVTLSCSPISGHRSVSWYQQTPGQGLQFLFEYFSETQRNKGNFPGRFSGRQFSNSRSEMNVSTLELGDSALYLCASSSGGQSTGELFFGEGSRLTVL.

The chain recombines TRBV5-6 with TRBJ2-3; maybe TRBD1 (6 bases). The CDR3 is made up of 14 amino acids. Trimming pared 1 base from V and 3 bases from J, leaving 9 bases between. CDR1 and CDR2 (germline): SGHDT, YYEEEE. The CDR3 here is CASSLLRGTDTQYF. CDR3 in DNA: TGTGCCAGCAGCTTGCTGAGGGGGACAGATACGCAGTATTTT.